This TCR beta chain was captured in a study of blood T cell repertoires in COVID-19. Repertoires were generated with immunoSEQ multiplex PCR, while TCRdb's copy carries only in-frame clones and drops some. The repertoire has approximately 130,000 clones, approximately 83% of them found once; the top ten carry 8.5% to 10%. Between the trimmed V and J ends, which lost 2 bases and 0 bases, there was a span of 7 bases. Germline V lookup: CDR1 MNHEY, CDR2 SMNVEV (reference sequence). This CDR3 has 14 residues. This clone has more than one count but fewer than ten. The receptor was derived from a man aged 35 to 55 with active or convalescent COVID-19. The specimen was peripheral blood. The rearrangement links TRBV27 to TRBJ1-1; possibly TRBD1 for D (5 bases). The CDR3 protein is CASSLKGLNTEAFF. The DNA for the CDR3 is TGTGCCAGCAGTTTAAAGGGGTTGAACACTGAAGCTTTCTTT.